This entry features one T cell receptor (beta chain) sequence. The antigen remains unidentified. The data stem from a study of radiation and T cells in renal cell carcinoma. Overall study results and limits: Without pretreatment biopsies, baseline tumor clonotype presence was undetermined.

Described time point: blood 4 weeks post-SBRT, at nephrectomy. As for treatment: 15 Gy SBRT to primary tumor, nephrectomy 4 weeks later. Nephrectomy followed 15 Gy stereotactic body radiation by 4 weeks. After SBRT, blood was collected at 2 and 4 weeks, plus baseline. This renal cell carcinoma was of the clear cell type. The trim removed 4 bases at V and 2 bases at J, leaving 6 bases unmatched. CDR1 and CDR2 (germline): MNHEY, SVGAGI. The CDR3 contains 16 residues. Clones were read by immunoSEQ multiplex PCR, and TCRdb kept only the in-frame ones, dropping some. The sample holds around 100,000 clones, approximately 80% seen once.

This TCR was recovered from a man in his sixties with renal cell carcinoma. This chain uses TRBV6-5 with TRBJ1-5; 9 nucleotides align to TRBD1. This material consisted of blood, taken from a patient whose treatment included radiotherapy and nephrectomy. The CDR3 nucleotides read TGTGCCAGCAGTTTACAGGGGGCGCGGGGCAATCAGCCCCAGCATTTT. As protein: CASSLQGARGNQPQHF.